Sequencing of this T cell receptor (beta chain) was carried out in a study of cytomegalovirus exposure and HLA in healthy donors. Study results and limitations: Across donors, presence/absence analyses took sequencing depth to be roughly uniform. Confirmation was obtained in vitro that a few CMV-associated chains are specific for CMV antigens. A later analysis reportedly identified an Asian-associated ancestry cluster as carrying fewer N-insertions than the 666-donor mean. A later analysis revealed that TCR association rates differed between HLA loci, peaking at DRB1 and bottoming out at HLA-C.

Trimming cost V 3 bases and J 11 bases; bases outside gene matches: 13. The V gene's germline CDR1 is SGHTS and CDR2 YDEGEE. The CDR3 is 15 amino acids. In the case of this clone: The target antigen is unknown.

With 60 Vbeta and 13 Jbeta primers, the PCR was carried out. Clones were read by immunoSEQ multiplex PCR, and TCRdb kept only the in-frame ones, dropping some. Among about 100,000 clones, approximately 72% were seen once, and the ten largest hold 7% to 9%. Sequenced material: PBMCs. J is TRBJ1-1 and V is TRBV5-8, with 10 nucleotides matching TRBD1. The receptor was isolated from a man aged 40-50 years in good health and CMV-seropositive. CDR3 nucleotide sequence: TGTGCCAGCAGCTCCCCGGGACAGGGGTCTCGCGCGGCTTTCTTT. This codes for CASSSPGQGSRAAFF.